This TCR beta chain derives from a study of T cells expressing NK-cell markers. About the study: Sorted CD3+CD56+NKG2C+, CD3+CD56+NKG2C- and CD3+CD56-NKG2C+ T cells supplied TCR beta repertoires. Out of eight donors sequenced, seven tested HCMV-seropositive and the remaining one seronegative.

Study-wide points: Leadership of the CD3+CD56-NKG2C+ fraction also belonged to these clonotypes in several donors.

Germline V gives CDR1 LNHDA, CDR2 SQIVND (reference sequence). The CDR3 extends over 15 amino acids. Points on this clonotype: Antigen: not known.

TCRdb reprocessed the 5' RACE reads and keeps a single row for each CDR3 protein, giving no DNA. The sample table includes 350,000 to 400,000 distinct CDR3 sequences. Sequencing used blood T cells: a sorted CD56 or NKG2C T cell subset, CD4+ or CD8+ T cells, or bulk PBMC T cells (not recorded which). This TCR came from a woman aged 45 to 65 in good health. The chain joins TRBV19 to TRBJ2-3; TCRdb designates TRBD2, a call that cannot be tested without DNA. Here the CDR3 reads CASRTDGGSTDTQYF.